Described below is a single T cell receptor (beta chain) sequence and its context. The antigen remains unidentified. These data are taken from a study of shared clonotypes between healthy human individuals. Notes on the study in general: Naive subsets generally exceeded memory subsets in estimated richness.

Each subset's genomic DNA was shared equally among a number of immunoSEQ plates. Repertoires were generated with immunoSEQ multiplex PCR, while TCRdb's copy carries only in-frame clones and drops some. The repertoire includes over 850,000 clones, about 84% of them detected once, and roughly 0.57% sits in the top ten. The ends lost 3 bases at V and 2 bases at J; junction bases unmatched: 9. This CDR3 comprises 17 residues. The germline V gene has CDR1 MNHEY and CDR2 SMNVEV (reference sequence). Donors had no recently reported acute infections or vaccinations and were HIV-negative. This TCR derives from a man between 18 and 29 years old in good health. Some clones in this sample may be carry-over from other donors' samples. The sequenced sample was memory CD4+ T cells from PBMCs. Indicated subset: CD45RA-negative fraction. The V gene is TRBV27, the J gene TRBJ1-5; TRBD1 matches at 8 bases. DNA for the CDR3: TGTGCCAGCAGTTTGAAACCGGACAGGGATGGCAATCAGCCCCAGCATTTT. Residues: CASSLKPDRDGNQPQHF.